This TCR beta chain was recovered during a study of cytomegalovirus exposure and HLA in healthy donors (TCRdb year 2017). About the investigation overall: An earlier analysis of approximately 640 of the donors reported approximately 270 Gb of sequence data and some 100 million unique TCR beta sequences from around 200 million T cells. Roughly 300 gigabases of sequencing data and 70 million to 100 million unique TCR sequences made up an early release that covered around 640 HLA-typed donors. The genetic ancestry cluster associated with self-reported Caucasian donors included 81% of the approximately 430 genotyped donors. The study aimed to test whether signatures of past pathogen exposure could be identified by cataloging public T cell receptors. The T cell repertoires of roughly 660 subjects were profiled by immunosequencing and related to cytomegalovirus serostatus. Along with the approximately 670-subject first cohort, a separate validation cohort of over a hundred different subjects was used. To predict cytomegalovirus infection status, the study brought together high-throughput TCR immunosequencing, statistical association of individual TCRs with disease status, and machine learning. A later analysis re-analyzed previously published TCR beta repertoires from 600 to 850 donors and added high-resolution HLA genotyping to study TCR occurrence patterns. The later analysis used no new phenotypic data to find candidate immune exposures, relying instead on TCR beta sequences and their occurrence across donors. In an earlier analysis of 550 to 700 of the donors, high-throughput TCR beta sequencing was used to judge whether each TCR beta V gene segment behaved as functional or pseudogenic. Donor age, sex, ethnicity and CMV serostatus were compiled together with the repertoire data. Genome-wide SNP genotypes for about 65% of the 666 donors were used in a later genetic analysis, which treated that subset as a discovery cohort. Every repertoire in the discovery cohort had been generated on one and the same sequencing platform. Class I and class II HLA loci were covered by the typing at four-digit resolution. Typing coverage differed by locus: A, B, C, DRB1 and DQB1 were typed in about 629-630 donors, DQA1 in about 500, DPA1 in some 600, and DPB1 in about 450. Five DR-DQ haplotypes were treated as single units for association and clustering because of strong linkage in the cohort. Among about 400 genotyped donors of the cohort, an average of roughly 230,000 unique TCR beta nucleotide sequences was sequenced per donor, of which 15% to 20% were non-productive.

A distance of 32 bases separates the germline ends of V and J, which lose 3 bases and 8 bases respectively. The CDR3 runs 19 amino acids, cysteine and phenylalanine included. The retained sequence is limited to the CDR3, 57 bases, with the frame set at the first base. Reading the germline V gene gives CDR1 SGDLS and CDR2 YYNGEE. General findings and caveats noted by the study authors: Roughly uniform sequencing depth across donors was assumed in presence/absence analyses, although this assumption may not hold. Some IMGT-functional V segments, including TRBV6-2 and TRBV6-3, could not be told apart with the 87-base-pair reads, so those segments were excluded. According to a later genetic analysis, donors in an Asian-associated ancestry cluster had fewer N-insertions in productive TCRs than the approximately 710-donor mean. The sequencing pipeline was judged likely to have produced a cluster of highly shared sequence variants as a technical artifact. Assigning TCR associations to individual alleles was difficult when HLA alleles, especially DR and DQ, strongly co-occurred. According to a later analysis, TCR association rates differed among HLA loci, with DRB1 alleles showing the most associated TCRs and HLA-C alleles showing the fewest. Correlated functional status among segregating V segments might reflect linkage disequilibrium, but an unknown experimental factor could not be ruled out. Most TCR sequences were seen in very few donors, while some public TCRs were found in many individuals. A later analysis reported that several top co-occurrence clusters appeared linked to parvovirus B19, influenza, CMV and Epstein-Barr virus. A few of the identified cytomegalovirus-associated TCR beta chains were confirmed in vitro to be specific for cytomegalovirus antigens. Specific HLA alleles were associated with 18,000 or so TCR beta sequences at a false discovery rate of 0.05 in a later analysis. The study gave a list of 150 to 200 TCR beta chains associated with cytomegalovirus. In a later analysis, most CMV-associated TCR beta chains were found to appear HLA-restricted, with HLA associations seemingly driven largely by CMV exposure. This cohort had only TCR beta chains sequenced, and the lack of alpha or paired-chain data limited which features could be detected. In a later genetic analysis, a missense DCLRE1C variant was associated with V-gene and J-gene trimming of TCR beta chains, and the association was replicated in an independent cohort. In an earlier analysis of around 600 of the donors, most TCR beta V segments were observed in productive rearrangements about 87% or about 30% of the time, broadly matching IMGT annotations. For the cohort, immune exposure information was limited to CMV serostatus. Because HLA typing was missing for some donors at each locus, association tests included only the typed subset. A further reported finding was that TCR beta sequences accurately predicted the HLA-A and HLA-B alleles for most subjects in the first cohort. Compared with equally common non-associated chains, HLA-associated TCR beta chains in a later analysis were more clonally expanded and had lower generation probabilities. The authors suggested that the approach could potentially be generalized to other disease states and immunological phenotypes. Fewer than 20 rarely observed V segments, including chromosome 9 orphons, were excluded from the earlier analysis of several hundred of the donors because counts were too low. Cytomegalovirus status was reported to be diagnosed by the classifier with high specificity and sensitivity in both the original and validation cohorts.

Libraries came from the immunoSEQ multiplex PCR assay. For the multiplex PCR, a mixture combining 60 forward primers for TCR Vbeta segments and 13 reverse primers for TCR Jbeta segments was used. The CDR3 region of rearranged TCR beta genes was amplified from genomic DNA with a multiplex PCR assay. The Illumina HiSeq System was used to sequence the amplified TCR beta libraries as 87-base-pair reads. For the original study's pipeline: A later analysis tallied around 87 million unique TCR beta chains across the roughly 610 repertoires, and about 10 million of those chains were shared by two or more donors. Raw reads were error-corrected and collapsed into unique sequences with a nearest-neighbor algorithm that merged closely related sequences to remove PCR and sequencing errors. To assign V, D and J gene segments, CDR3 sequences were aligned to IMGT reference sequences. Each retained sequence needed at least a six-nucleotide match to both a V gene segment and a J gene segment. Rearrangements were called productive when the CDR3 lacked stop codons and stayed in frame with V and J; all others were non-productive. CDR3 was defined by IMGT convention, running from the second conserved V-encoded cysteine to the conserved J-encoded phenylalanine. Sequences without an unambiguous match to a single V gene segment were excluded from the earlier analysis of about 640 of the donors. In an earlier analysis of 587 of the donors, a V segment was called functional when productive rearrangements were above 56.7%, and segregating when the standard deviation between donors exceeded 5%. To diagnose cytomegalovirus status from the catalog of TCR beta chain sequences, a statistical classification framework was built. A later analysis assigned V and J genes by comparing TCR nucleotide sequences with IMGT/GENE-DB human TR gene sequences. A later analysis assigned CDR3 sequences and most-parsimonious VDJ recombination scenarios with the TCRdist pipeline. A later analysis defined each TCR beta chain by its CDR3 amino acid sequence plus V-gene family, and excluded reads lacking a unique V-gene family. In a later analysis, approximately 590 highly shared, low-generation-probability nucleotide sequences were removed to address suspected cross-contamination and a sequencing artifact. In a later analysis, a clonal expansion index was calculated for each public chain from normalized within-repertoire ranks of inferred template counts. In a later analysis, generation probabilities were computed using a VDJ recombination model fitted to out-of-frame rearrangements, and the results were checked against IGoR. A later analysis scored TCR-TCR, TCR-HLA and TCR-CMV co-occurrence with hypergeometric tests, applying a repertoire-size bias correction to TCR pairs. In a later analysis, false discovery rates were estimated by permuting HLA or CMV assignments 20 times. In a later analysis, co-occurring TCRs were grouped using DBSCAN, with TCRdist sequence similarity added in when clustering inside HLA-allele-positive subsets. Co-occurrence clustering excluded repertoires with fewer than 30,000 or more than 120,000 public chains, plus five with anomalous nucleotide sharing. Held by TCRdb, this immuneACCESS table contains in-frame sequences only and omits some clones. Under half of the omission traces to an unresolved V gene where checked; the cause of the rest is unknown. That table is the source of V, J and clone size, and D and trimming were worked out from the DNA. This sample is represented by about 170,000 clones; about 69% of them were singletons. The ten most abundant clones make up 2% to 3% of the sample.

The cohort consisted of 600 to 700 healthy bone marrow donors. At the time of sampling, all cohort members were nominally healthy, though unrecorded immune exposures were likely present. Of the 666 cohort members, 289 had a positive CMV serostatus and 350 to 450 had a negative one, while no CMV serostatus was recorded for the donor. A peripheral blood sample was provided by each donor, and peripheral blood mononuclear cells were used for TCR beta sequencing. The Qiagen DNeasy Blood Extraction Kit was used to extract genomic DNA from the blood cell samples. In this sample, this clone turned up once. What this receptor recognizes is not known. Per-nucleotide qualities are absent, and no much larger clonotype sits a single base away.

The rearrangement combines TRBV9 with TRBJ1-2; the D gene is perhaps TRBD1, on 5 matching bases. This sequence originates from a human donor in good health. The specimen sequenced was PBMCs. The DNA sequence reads TGTGCCAGCAGCGCCCCGGGAGGGGACGGAATGGAAAACTCATGGGGCTACACCTTC. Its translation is CASSAPGGDGMENSWGYTF. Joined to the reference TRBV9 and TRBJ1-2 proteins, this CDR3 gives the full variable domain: DSGVTQTPKHLITATGQRVTLRCSPRSGDLSVYWYQQSLDQGLQFLIQYYNGEERAKGNILERFSAQQFPDLHSELNLSSLELGDSALYFCASSAPGGDGMENSWGYTFGSGTRLTVV.